This T cell receptor (beta chain) was captured by sequencing in a study of PD-L1 blockade in urothelial cancer. On the study more broadly: Male sex and bladder-origin urothelial cancer were recorded for about 90% of the roughly 29 patients. Blood samples had a median of 141,255 T cells, roughly 83,000 unique TCRs, and clonality around 0.08. The analyses of blood took place 3 weeks (second dose) and 6 weeks after treatment start.

Study-wide points: Enhanced expansion of tumor-associated blood clones at 3 weeks characterized durable-benefit patients.

V lost 2 bases, J lost 1 base, and 14 bases lay in between. The CDR3 runs to 16 residues. Germline CDR1 is LNHDA and CDR2 is SQIVND (reference sequence). About this clone itself: Antigen: not known.

The table came from immunoSEQ multiplex PCR; TCRdb's copy has only in-frame clones and leaves some out. Seen here are approximately 50,000 clones, 87% observed once, and the top ten hold approximately 7.1%. Source: PBMCs, taken around atezolizumab (anti-PD-L1) treatment. The receptor was isolated from a man between 60 and 75 years old with urothelial cancer. The chain links TRBV19 to TRBJ1-1; D is unresolved. CDR3 amino acids: CASSILAQRGNTEAFF. In nucleotides, the CDR3 is TGTGCCAGTAGTATATTGGCCCAACGGGGGAACACTGAAGCTTTCTTT.